This TCR beta chain was recovered during a study of T cells in Graves' hyperthyroidism and ophthalmopathy. Across the study: At initial diagnosis, before any treatment had begun, peripheral blood was obtained.

Trimming stripped 4 bases from V and 3 bases from J, with 6 bases between. The CDR3 length is 13 residues. Per germline, CDR1 MDHEN and CDR2 SYDVKM. This clonotype was detected a few times. Amplified TCR beta CDR3 regions came from RNA transcripts. RT-PCR in the first round (using the HTBI primer set) targeted the TCR CDR3. MiXCR, applied by TCRdb to the multiplex PCR reads, yields one record per CDR3 protein. The repertoire holds 300,000 to 400,000 distinct CDR3 sequences, with more than 11% as singletons. This clonotype originated in a young woman with Graves' hyperthyroidism. The chain combines TRBV28 with TRBJ2-2; no firm D call. The material sequenced was blood. The CDR3 nucleotides are TGTGCCAGCAGTTCGGAATACACCGGGGAGCTGTTTTTT. Protein: CASSSEYTGELFF.